This T cell receptor (beta chain) appears in the sequencing data of a study of T cell repertoires in cytomegalovirus infection. Study-wide context: Both a matching HLA type and CMV infection were indicated by public TCR beta signatures.

This CDR3 has 14 amino acids. V was pared by 7 bases and J by 5 bases, with 17 bases between. The germline V gene encodes CDR1 SGHNT and CDR2 YENEEA. This clonotype was found once. Its antigen is currently unknown. A read error is possible here, since a much larger clone lies one base away. Whole-study findings and limits: HLA-C-restricted TCR beta clonotypes specific for CMV led the ex vivo response.

In TCRdb, the reads were re-called with MiXCR into one record per CDR3 protein. This table has approximately 500,000 distinct CDR3 sequences, approximately 17% appearing once. The source material was CD8+ T cells from PBMCs. The receptor was derived from a human donor in good health (CMV status not recorded). Some clones in this sample may be carry-over from other donors' samples. The rearrangement joins TRBV11-3 to TRBJ1-2, with D unresolved. Here the CDR3 DNA reads TGTGCCAGCACCTTGGGGTACGCAACATATGGCTACACCTTC. This gives the protein CASTLGYATYGYTF.